Below are 24 T cell receptor beta chains sequenced from a single sample in a study of T cell changes during pregnancy in multiple sclerosis. Here immunoSEQ multiplex PCR was the method, and the copy in TCRdb shows in-frame clones only, minus some. Of approximately 36,000 clones detected, 93% appear once; the ten largest clones hold over 0.4%. Material: CD4+ T cells from peripheral blood mononuclear cells, obtained in the first trimester of pregnancy. The receptors derive from a female donor with multiple sclerosis, enrolled in a pregnancy study.

The chain recombines TRBV6-6 with TRBJ2-1; TRBD2 matches 10 bases. The CDR3 has 16 amino acids. V shed 4 bases and J 1 base; nucleotides not matched to a gene: 4. Germline-derived CDR1 and CDR2 are MNHNY and SVGAGI (reference sequence). The CDR3 region is CASSLAGGSSYNEQFF. CDR3 nucleotides: TGTGCCAGCAGTTTAGCGGGAGGTAGTTCCTACAATGAGCAGTTCTTC.

The CDR3 nucleotides read TGTGCCAGCAGCCCCCGGACAGGGGAGGGTCAGCCCCAGCATTTT. Its protein is CASSPRTGEGQPQHF. This sequence joins TRBV2 and TRBJ1-5; TRBD1 matches 9 bases. After removal of 6 bases from V and 6 bases from J, the junction contained 9 bases not matched to a gene. In germline, CDR1 is SNHLY, CDR2 FYNNEI. CDR3 length equals 15 residues.

The rearrangement uses TRBV4-1 and TRBJ1-4; D uncertain. CDR1 MGHRA and CDR2 YSYEKL come from the germline V gene. This CDR3 contains 16 residues. Trimming pared 4 bases from V and 6 bases from J, leaving 18 bases between. CDR3 bases: TGCGCCAGCAGCCCTGGACGGGAAAGCCCCTATGAAAAACTGTTTTTT. Translation gives CASSPGRESPYEKLFF.

The chain carries TRBV19 and TRBJ1-5; no clear D. Germline V gene sequence: CDR1 LNHDA, CDR2 SQIVND (reference sequence). This CDR3 has 13 residues. V was cut by 10 bases and J by 6 bases, with 16 bases left in between. The CDR3 nucleotides are TGTGCCACCGCGGGCCCTCAAGGTCAGCCCCAGCATTTT. Translating gives CATAGPQGQPQHF.

The J gene is TRBJ2-2, the V gene TRBV7-8; TRBD2 might be the D (5 bases). Germline V lookup: CDR1 SGHVS, CDR2 FQNEAQ. Trimming removed 7 bases from V and 5 bases from J, with 17 bases in between. The CDR3 consists of 15 residues. DNA for the CDR3: TGTGCCAGCACGAAGAGTAGCGCGACGACCGGGGAGCTGTTTTTT. Translated: CASTKSSATTGELFF.

The V call is TRBV29-1, the J call TRBJ1-1; no firm D call. Germline assignment: CDR1 SQVTM and CDR2 ANQGSEA. This CDR3 contains 12 residues. Trimming pared 7 bases from V and 3 bases from J, leaving 12 bases between. For the CDR3, the DNA is TGCAGCGCCTCGGGCGGGGACACTGAAGCTTTCTTT. The encoded protein is CSASGGDTEAFF. Filled out from reference TRBV29-1 and TRBJ1-1, the complete variable domain reads SAVISQKPSRDICQRGTSLTIQCQVDSQVTMMFWYRQQPGQSLTLIATANQGSEATYESGFVIDKFPISRPNLTFSTLTVSNMSPEDSSIYLCSASGGDTEAFFGQGTRLTVV.

The V and J genes are TRBV30 and TRBJ1-2, with 10 bases lining up with TRBD1. Trimming removed 3 bases from V and 5 bases from J; junction bases left unmatched: 6. Germline assignment: CDR1 GTSNPN and CDR2 SVGIG (reference sequence). The CDR3 extends over 14 amino acids. The CDR3 spells CAWRETGGVYGYTF. As DNA, the CDR3 is TGTGCCTGGAGGGAGACAGGGGGCGTATATGGCTACACCTTC.

V is TRBV7-2 and J is TRBJ2-2, with TRBD2 matching over 7 bases. CDR3 length equals 15 residues. Germline values: CDR1 SGHTA, CDR2 FQGNSA. V shed 5 bases, J shed 3 bases, and the junction held 6 bases outside the gene matches. The CDR3 coding sequence is TGTGCCAGCAGCCCGGGTGGGGGGGACACCGGGGAGCTGTTTTTT. Translating it yields CASSPGGGDTGELFF.

This chain joins TRBV30 and TRBJ1-5; D gene uncertain. V was clipped by 2 bases and J by 4 bases, with 12 bases between them. Germline V lookup: CDR1 GTSNPN, CDR2 SVGIG (reference sequence). The CDR3 runs to 14 residues. CDR3 in DNA: TGTGCCTGGAGTCCGGACTACAGAAATCAGCCCCAGCATTTT. Residues: CAWSPDYRNQPQHF.

The CDR3 DNA is TGTGCCAGCAGCGTGGGGGCTGTTACCTACGAGCAGTACTTC. It specifies CASSVGAVTYEQYF. The chain employs TRBV9 and TRBJ2-7; D may be TRBD1 (6 bases). Looked up from germline, CDR1 is SGDLS and CDR2 is YYNGEE. This CDR3 has 14 amino acids. V gave up 2 bases and J gave up 2 bases, with 11 bases separating them.

The chain uses TRBV6-1 and TRBJ2-1; TRBD2 matches 8 bases. This CDR3 comprises 15 residues. The V gene end was trimmed by 6 bases and the J gene end by 4 bases; junction bases not matched to a gene: 8. CDR1 is MNHNS and CDR2 is SASEGT in the germline V gene. CDR3 sequence: CASRGLDPYYNEQFF. DNA for the CDR3: TGTGCCAGCAGGGGACTAGACCCCTATTACAATGAGCAGTTCTTC.

The gene calls are TRBV9 and TRBJ2-6; D ambiguous. Trimming cost V 4 bases and J 1 base, with 3 bases left between them. From germline, CDR1 is SGDLS and CDR2 YYNGEE. This CDR3 has 13 residues. The CDR3 coding sequence is TGTGCCAGCAGCACTTCTGGGGCCAACGTCCTGACTTTC. Translation: CASSTSGANVLTF.

The J gene is TRBJ1-2, the V gene TRBV2, with 10 bases that match TRBD1. The ends lost 7 bases at V and 7 bases at J; junction bases unmatched: 6. CDR3 length equals 13 residues. Looked up from germline, CDR1 is SNHLY and CDR2 is FYNNEI. The DNA of the CDR3 is TGTGCCAGCAAGGGACAGGGGACGATTGGCTACACCTTC. Translating gives CASKGQGTIGYTF.

The chain has TRBV7-9 and TRBJ1-2, with 8 bases identical to TRBD1. The CDR3 has 15 amino acids. The V and J ends lost 5 bases and 6 bases, in that order; junction bases with no gene match: 11. Germline CDR1 SEHNR, CDR2 FQNEAQ (reference sequence). Here the CDR3 reads CASSQIGTGAHGYTF. In DNA form, the CDR3 reads TGTGCCAGCAGCCAAATAGGGACAGGCGCTCATGGCTACACCTTC. Full variable domain (rest looked up from reference TRBV7-9 and TRBJ1-2): DTGVSQNPRHKITKRGQNVTFRCDPISEHNRLYWYRQTLGQGPEFLTYFQNEAQLEKSRLLSDRFSAERPKGSFSTLEIQRTEQGDSAMYLCASSQIGTGAHGYTFGSGTRLTVV.

The rearrangement uses TRBV2 and TRBJ2-7; a possible D gene is TRBD1 (6 bases). The CDR3 has 16 residues. The germline V and J ends were trimmed by 5 bases and 0 bases, with 17 bases remaining between them. The germline CDR1 and CDR2 sequences are SNHLY and FYNNEI. CDR3 sequence (DNA): TGTGCCAGCAGTACAGGGCTCAGGGCTCTCTCCTACGAGCAGTACTTC. Translation gives CASSTGLRALSYEQYF.

The chain joins TRBV27 to TRBJ1-1; weak D call: TRBD1 (5 bases). V dropped 2 bases and J dropped 7 bases, with 14 bases sitting between them. CDR1 MNHEY and CDR2 SMNVEV come from the germline V gene (reference sequence). The CDR3 covers 14 residues. CDR3 sequence: CASSLNGGIGEAFF. DNA of the CDR3: TGTGCCAGCAGTTTAAACGGGGGGATCGGTGAAGCTTTCTTT.

The chain is built from TRBV11-2 and TRBJ1-2; no clear D. The germline V and J ends were trimmed by 5 bases and 8 bases, with 15 bases remaining between them. The CDR3 totals 13 residues. The germline gives CDR1 SGHAT, CDR2 FQNNGV. CDR3 sequence: CASSPYGQRGYTF. The CDR3 nucleotides read TGTGCCAGCAGCCCATACGGGCAGCGGGGCTACACCTTC.

V is TRBV28 and J is TRBJ1-2, with D uncertain. CDR3 size: 13 residues. CDR1 is MDHEN and CDR2 is SYDVKM in the germline V gene. V gave up 3 bases and J gave up 6 bases, with 11 bases separating them. The CDR3 sequence: CASSFPRRDGYTF. The CDR3 nucleotides read TGTGCCAGCAGTTTCCCCAGACGGGATGGCTACACCTTC.

The chain employs TRBV21-1 and TRBJ2-3; TRBD2, the table's D call, was not compared with the DNA. TRBV21-1 is a pseudogene. The CDR3 sequence is 16 residues long. CDR3 residues: CASSKLAGGRVDTQYF. Here the CDR3 DNA reads TGTGCCAGCAGCAAACTAGCGGGGGGCCGAGTAGATACGCAGTATTTT.

The chain recombines TRBV15 with TRBJ2-2; unclear D gene. The germline V gene encodes CDR1 LNHNV and CDR2 YYDKDF (reference sequence). V was pared by 1 base and J by 1 base, with 4 bases between. The CDR3 has 14 residues. DNA for the CDR3: TGTGCCACCAGCAGAGTTCAGAACACCGGGGAGCTGTTTTTT. Translated, it gives CATSRVQNTGELFF.

In this sample, this clone turned up once. The gene calls are TRBV18 and TRBJ1-5; D uncertain. The CDR3 runs to 14 residues. Germline V CDR1 and CDR2: KGHSH, LQKENI. The V and J ends lost 6 bases and 0 bases respectively, with 9 bases between them. This CDR3 is CASSEARSNQPQHF. The DNA for the CDR3 is TGTGCCAGCTCCGAAGCACGTAGCAATCAGCCCCAGCATTTT.

V is TRBV2 and J is TRBJ2-7; TRBD2 matches 7 bases. The germline V gene has CDR1 SNHLY and CDR2 FYNNEI. The CDR3 contains 13 residues. V lost 8 bases to trimming and J lost 2 bases; unmatched junction nucleotides: 6. This chain's CDR3 is CASGKAGAYEQYF. Here the CDR3 DNA reads TGTGCCAGCGGTAAGGCGGGGGCCTACGAGCAGTACTTC.

The chain combines TRBV7-2 with TRBJ1-1; no reliable D call. The V end was cut by 3 bases, the J end by 4 bases, with 15 bases between. From germline, CDR1 is SGHTA and CDR2 FQGNSA. The CDR3 runs 15 residues. The CDR3 loop is CASSLGSGWATEAFF. CDR3 nucleotide sequence: TGTGCCAGCAGCTTGGGCTCGGGGTGGGCCACTGAAGCTTTCTTT.

V is TRBV10-3 and J is TRBJ1-2; 8 bases fit TRBD1. The CDR3 is made up of 19 amino acids. Germline CDR1 and CDR2: ENHRY and SYGVKD. Trimming took 0 bases from V and 1 from J; bases not matched to a gene: 13. The CDR3 region is CAISESRQGSFGFNYGYTF. CDR3 DNA: TGTGCCATCAGTGAGTCGAGACAGGGGTCCTTCGGCTTTAACTATGGCTACACCTTC.